This TCR beta chain is drawn from a study of identical twins. This clonotype was seen more than once but under ten times. TCRdb itself ran the 5' RACE reads through MiXCR, one entry per CDR3 protein. The sample lists approximately 500,000 distinct CDR3 sequences, 20% to 30% seen once, with 2.9% in the top ten. This CDR3 is 14 amino acids long. With 2 bases removed from V and 6 bases from J, the gap between germline ends came to 17 bases. Looked up from germline, CDR1 is DFQATT and CDR2 is SNEGSKA (reference sequence). A further study also used this sample, focusing on T cells expressing NK-cell markers.

The material sequenced was CD4+ T cells sorted from blood. This TCR came from a woman aged 18-29 years in good health. This chain joins TRBV20-1 and TRBJ2-7; either TRBD1 or TRBD2 may supply D (6 bases each). Written as DNA, the CDR3 is TGCAGTGCTAGAAGGGGGGCTCAGATCCCCGAGCAGTACTTC. Translation gives CSARRGAQIPEQYF.